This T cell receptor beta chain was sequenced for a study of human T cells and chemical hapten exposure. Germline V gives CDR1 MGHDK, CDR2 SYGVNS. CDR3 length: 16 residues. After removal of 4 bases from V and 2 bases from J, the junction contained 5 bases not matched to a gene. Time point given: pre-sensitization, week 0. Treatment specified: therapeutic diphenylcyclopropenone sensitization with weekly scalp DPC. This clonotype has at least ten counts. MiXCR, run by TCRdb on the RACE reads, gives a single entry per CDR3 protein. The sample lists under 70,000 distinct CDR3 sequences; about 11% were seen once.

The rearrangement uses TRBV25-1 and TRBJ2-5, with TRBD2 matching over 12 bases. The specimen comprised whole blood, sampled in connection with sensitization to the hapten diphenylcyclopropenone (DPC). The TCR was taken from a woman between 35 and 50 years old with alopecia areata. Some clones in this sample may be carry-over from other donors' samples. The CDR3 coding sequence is TGTGCCAGCAGTGTTCACGGGACTAGCGGGCAAGAGACCCAGTACTTC. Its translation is CASSVHGTSGQETQYF.